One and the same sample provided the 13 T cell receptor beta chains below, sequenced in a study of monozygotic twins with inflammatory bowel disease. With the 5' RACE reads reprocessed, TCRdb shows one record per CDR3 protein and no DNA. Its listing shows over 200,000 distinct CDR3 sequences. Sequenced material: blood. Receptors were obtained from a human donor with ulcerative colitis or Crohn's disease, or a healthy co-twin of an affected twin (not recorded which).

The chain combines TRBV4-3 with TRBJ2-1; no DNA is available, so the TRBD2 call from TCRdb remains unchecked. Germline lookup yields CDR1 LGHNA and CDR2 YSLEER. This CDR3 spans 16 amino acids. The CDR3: CASSRDRTSGYNEQFF.

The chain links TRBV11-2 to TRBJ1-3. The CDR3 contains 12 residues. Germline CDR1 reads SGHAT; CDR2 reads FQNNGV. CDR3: CASSLGGYTIYF.

The CDR3 spells CASSAPRDTRGPEQYF. The rearrangement joins TRBV7-2 to TRBJ2-7; there is no DNA to check the TCRdb D call of TRBD1. The germline CDR1 and CDR2 sequences are SGHTA and FQGNSA. This CDR3 has 16 amino acids.

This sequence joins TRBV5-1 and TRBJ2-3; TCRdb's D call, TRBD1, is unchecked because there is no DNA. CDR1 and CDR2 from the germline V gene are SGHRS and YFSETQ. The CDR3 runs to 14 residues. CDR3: CASSTGASTDTQYF.

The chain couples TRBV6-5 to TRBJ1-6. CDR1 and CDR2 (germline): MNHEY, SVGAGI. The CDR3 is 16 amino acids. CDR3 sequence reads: CASSYDARQGSSPLHF.

The CDR3 here is CASSWGGEQFF. The gene calls are TRBV5-1 and TRBJ2-1; TCRdb returns TRBD2, unconfirmable since there is no DNA. Germline V lookup: CDR1 SGHRS, CDR2 YFSETQ. The CDR3 runs 11 residues.

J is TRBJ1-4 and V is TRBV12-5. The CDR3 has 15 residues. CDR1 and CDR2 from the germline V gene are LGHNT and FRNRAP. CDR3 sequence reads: CASARLTSTNEKLFF.

The CDR3 loop is CASSASSTNTEAFF. The chain is built from TRBV7-8 and TRBJ1-1. Germline V gene sequence: CDR1 SGHVS, CDR2 FQNEAQ. CDR3 size: 14 residues.

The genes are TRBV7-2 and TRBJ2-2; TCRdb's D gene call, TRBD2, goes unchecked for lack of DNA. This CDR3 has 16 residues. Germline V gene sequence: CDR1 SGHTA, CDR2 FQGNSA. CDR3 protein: CASSSGLAGTTGELFF.

The CDR3 spells CASRAGMNTEAFF. The chain carries TRBV7-9 and TRBJ1-1; the D gene TCRdb calls, TRBD1, cannot be checked with no DNA. Germline V lookup: CDR1 SEHNR, CDR2 FQNEAQ (reference sequence). The CDR3 runs to 13 residues.

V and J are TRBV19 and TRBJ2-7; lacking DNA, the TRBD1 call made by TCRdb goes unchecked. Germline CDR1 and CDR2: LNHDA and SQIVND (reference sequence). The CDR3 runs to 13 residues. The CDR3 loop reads CASRGDSSYEQYF.

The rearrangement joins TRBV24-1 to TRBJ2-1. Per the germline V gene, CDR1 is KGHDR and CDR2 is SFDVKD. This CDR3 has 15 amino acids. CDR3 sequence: CATSDRTSPNNEQFF.

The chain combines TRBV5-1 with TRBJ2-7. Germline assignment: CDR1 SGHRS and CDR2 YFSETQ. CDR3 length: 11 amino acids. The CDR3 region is CASSSANEQYF.